A selection of T cell receptor beta chains follows, all from one sample in a study of T cell responses to AZD1222 COVID-19 vaccine. TCRdb's table, derived via immunoSEQ multiplex PCR, lists solely in-frame clones and lacks some. The table includes about 120,000 clones, about 91% detected once. Sequenced here: peripheral blood, sampled 28 days after the second AZD1222 dose. These receptor sequences come from an adult who received the AZD1222 COVID-19 vaccine. Both conserved end residues are part of each CDR3. A D gene is named only where the DNA matches it firmly. Clone sizes are given selectively: once, few, many, or a class where the clone is expanded.

V gene	J gene	clone size	D gene	CDR3 DNA	CDR3 protein
TRBV2	TRBJ2-2	.	.	TGTGCCAGCAGTGGGTTGGGGCAGGTGAACACCGGGGAGCTGTTTTTT	CASSGLGQVNTGELFF
TRBV6-5	TRBJ1-6	.	TRBD1	TGTGCCAGCAGTTACGCCGGGACAGGGAGATCACCCCTCCACTTT	CASSYAGTGRSPLHF
TRBV12-3/TRBV12-4	TRBJ2-5	once	.	TGTGCCAGCAGTTTAGACAGAGAGACCCAGTACTTC	CASSLDRETQYF
TRBV6-5	TRBJ1-1	.	.	TGTGCCAGCAGCCGGGACCTGGGGCTCTCTGAAGCTTTCTTT	CASSRDLGLSEAFF
TRBV15	TRBJ1-4	.	.	TGTGCCACCAGCGGCAGGGGTGGAGGTGAAAAACTGTTTTTT	CATSGRGGGEKLFF
TRBV28	TRBJ2-3	.	TRBD1	TGTGCCAGCAGGCACAGGGGGCTTGGGGATACGCAGTATTTT	CASRHRGLGDTQYF
TRBV19	TRBJ1-1	once	.	TGTGCCAGTAGATCCTACTCTCAGTACACTGAAGCTTTCTTT	CASRSYSQYTEAFF
TRBV7-2	TRBJ2-7	.	.	TGTGCCAGCAGCCCTACTCCAGGAAGTACCTACGAGCAGTACTTC	CASSPTPGSTYEQYF
TRBV10-3	TRBJ1-2	.	.	TGTGCCATCACCCCCGACAGGAGCTATGGCTACACCTTC	CAITPDRSYGYTF
TRBV19	TRBJ2-2	.	TRBD2	TGTGCCAGTCCCCCCGACGCCGGGGGGGCCTCCGGGGAGCTGTTTTTT	CASPPDAGGASGELFF
TRBV12-5	TRBJ2-5	.	.	TGTGCTAGTGGTCCAGGGGGGAGGGAGACCCAGTACTTC	CASGPGGRETQYF
TRBV5-3	TRBJ2-1	.	.	TGTGCCAGAAGACCTCCGGGGAGCAATGAGCAGTTCTTC	CARRPPGSNEQFF
TRBV29-1	TRBJ2-7	.	TRBD2	TGCAGCGTGGGGGGGTTCGGGAATCATCAAGAGCAGTACTTC	CSVGGFGNHQEQYF
TRBV29-1	TRBJ1-4	.	.	TGCAGCGTTGAGGTCCTGGGAATGGATTTTGGGAAACTGTTTTTT	CSVEVLGMDFGKLFF
TRBV11-2	TRBJ1-4	few	.	TGTGCCTCGGGTAATGAAAAACTGTTTTTT	CASGNEKLFF